This entry lists 32 T cell receptor beta chains sequenced from one sample in a study of tumor-infiltrating lymphocytes in localized non-small cell lung cancer. Repertoires were generated with immunoSEQ multiplex PCR, while TCRdb's copy carries only in-frame clones and drops some. The sample contains roughly 24,000 clones, just under 70% of which appear only once. The sample was lung tumor tissue. Every receptor here comes from a human donor with non-small cell lung cancer.

Sample share makes this clone medium-sized. J is TRBJ2-1 and V is TRBV28, with D tentatively TRBD2 (5 bases). The germline gives CDR1 MDHEN, CDR2 SYDVKM. The CDR3 contains 15 residues. Trimming cost V 5 bases and J 2 bases, with 13 bases left between them. The CDR3 DNA reads as TGTGCCAGCAGTCTCCGGGGAGTCACCTACAATGAGCAGTTCTTC. This translates into CASSLRGVTYNEQFF.

The chain joins TRBV7-2 to TRBJ1-2; 8 bases fit TRBD1. Germline values: CDR1 SGHTA, CDR2 FQGNSA. J lost 4 bases, V lost 1 base, and 11 bases had no gene match. The CDR3 is 17 residues long. The CDR3, as DNA: TGTGCCAGCAGCTTAGACTGGCAGGGGGCATTTAGCTATGGCTACACCTTC. The encoded protein is CASSLDWQGAFSYGYTF. Together with reference TRBV7-2 and TRBJ1-2, the CDR3 gives the full variable domain: GAGVSQSPSNKVTEKGKDVELRCDPISGHTALYWYRQSLGQGLEFLIYFQGNSAPDKSGLPSDRFSAERTGGSVSTLTIQRTQQEDSAVYLCASSLDWQGAFSYGYTFGSGTRLTVV.

CDR3 amino acids: CASSIGASRNNEQFF. The CDR3, as DNA: TGTGCCAGTAGTATAGGGGCCTCGCGGAACAATGAGCAGTTCTTC. The gene calls are TRBV19 and TRBJ2-1; no firm D call. This CDR3 spans 15 amino acids. The germline V gene has CDR1 LNHDA and CDR2 SQIVND (reference sequence). V shed 1 base and J shed 5 bases, with 12 bases lying between them.

This clone was seen a few times. This chain links TRBV19 with TRBJ1-2; D possibly corresponds to TRBD1 (6 bases). This CDR3 has 14 amino acids. Trimming cost V 4 bases and J 4 bases, with 13 bases left between them. The V gene's germline CDR1 is LNHDA and CDR2 SQIVND (reference sequence). CDR3: CASSSLGGAYGYTF. The CDR3 nucleotides are TGTGCCAGTAGTAGCCTTGGGGGGGCCTATGGCTACACCTTC. Variable domain in full (rest from reference TRBV19 and TRBJ1-2): DGGITQSPKYLFRKEGQNVTLSCEQNLNHDAMYWYRQDPGQGLRLIYYSQIVNDFQKGDIAEGYSVSREKKESFPLTVTSAQKNPTAFYLCASSSLGGAYGYTFGSGTRLTVV.

V usage is TRBV5-1 and J usage is TRBJ2-5, with TRBD2 matching over 9 bases. With 0 bases clipped from V and 2 bases from J, the junction kept 14 bases outside the gene matches. This CDR3 is built from 19 residues. Germline V gene sequence: CDR1 SGHRS, CDR2 YFSETQ. This CDR3 reads CASSLEISGRFGSQETQYF. CDR3 in DNA: TGCGCCAGCAGCTTGGAGATAAGCGGGAGGTTCGGGTCACAAGAGACCCAGTACTTC. The full variable domain, rest sourced from reference TRBV5-1 and TRBJ2-5, is KAGVTQTPRYLIKTRGQQVTLSCSPISGHRSVSWYQQTPGQGLQFLFEYFSETQRNKGNFPGRFSGRQFSNSRSEMNVSTLELGDSALYLCASSLEISGRFGSQETQYFGPGTRLLVL.

This clone was recorded a few times. The V and J genes are TRBV10-2 and TRBJ2-2, with TRBD2 matching 13 bases. Germline-derived CDR1 and CDR2 are WSHSY and SAAADI. V lost 6 bases and J lost 3; bases outside the gene matches: 10. The CDR3 sequence is 18 residues long. Written as DNA, the CDR3 is TGCGCCAGCAGCATCGGACTAGCGGGAGTCGCGTACACCGGGGAGCTGTTTTTT. Protein: CASSIGLAGVAYTGELFF.

By frequency in the sample, this clone is medium-sized. The chain joins TRBV18 to TRBJ1-5; D is undetermined. V lost 6 bases and J 5 bases, leaving 11 bases between the germline ends. CDR1 and CDR2 (germline): KGHSH, LQKENI. This CDR3 comprises 13 residues. The CDR3 loop is CASSPGLDQPQHF. CDR3 sequence (DNA): TGTGCCAGCTCCCCAGGCCTTGATCAGCCCCAGCATTTT.

The V and J genes are TRBV19 and TRBJ1-1; no definite D call. CDR1 is LNHDA, CDR2 SQIVND, per germline (reference sequence). This CDR3 is 14 amino acids long. Trimming left V 3 bases short and J 4 bases short, with 12 bases between. The CDR3 nucleotides read TGTGCCAGTAGTATTACCCCAGATGGCACTGAAGCTTTCTTT. This sequence encodes CASSITPDGTEAFF.

This clone counts as medium-sized. The CDR3: CASRGTRGYEQYF. In nucleotides, the CDR3 is TGTGCCAGCAGGGGGACTAGGGGGTACGAGCAGTACTTC. The chain uses TRBV27 and TRBJ2-7; 8 bases are shared with TRBD2. In germline, CDR1 is MNHEY, CDR2 SMNVEV (reference sequence). The junction had 5 bases not matched to a gene; V was cut back by 6 bases and J by 4 bases. This CDR3 spans 13 amino acids.

This clone was counted between two and nine times. The V and J genes are TRBV5-1 and TRBJ2-2; D is unclear. The CDR3 is made up of 15 amino acids. Germline V gives CDR1 SGHRS, CDR2 YFSETQ. The V end was cut by 0 bases, the J end by 3 bases, with 9 bases between. The CDR3 DNA reads TGCGCCAGCAGCTTGGCGTGGGTCGACACCGGGGAGCTGTTTTTT. As protein: CASSLAWVDTGELFF.

In this sample, this clone turned up a few times. The chain couples TRBV2 to TRBJ1-2; D ambiguous. Trimming removed 3 bases from V and 10 bases from J, with 9 bases in between. Germline CDR1 is SNHLY and CDR2 is FYNNEI. There are 11 residues in the CDR3. For the CDR3, the DNA is TGTGCCAGCAGTGAGATCGGGGACTACACCTTC. Translating gives CASSEIGDYTF.

This clone was detected only a few times. The chain has TRBV4-2 and TRBJ2-1, with 7 bases lining up with TRBD2. Germline-derived CDR1 and CDR2 are LGHNA and YNFKEQ. Trimming removed 4 bases from V and 8 bases from J; junction bases left unmatched: 5. The CDR3 totals 13 residues. CDR3 DNA sequence: TGTGCCAGCAGCCTCTCGGGGGGAGATGAGCAGTTCTTC. This codes for CASSLSGGDEQFF.

The chain combines TRBV5-1 with TRBJ2-5, with D perhaps assigned TRBD1 or TRBD2 (5 bases each). Per germline, CDR1 SGHRS and CDR2 YFSETQ. The CDR3 runs 14 residues. Trimming shortened V by 1 base and J by 5 bases, and 12 bases separated the two germline ends. The CDR3 is CASSLQDWGETQYF. The CDR3, as DNA: TGCGCCAGCAGCTTGCAAGACTGGGGGGAGACCCAGTACTTC.

J is TRBJ2-3 and V is TRBV10-2; 7 nucleotides match TRBD1. Germline CDR1 and CDR2: WSHSY and SAAADI. Losses at the gene ends were 6 bases for V and 1 base for J; bases not matched to a gene: 7. The CDR3 runs 15 residues. CDR3: CASRRQGMGTDTQYF. Here the CDR3 DNA reads TGCGCCAGCAGGCGACAGGGAATGGGCACAGATACGCAGTATTTT.

In this sample, this clone turned up many times. V usage is TRBV14 and J usage is TRBJ1-5, with D perhaps TRBD1 (5 bases). V lost 4 bases and J lost 7, with 8 bases in between. The CDR3 spans 12 residues. CDR1 is SGHDN and CDR2 is FVKESK in the germline V gene. As DNA, the CDR3 is TGTGCCAGCAGCCTCGGGGGGCAGCCCCAGCATTTT. It codes for CASSLGGQPQHF.

By sample fraction, this clone is medium-sized. The J gene is TRBJ1-2, the V gene TRBV10-3, with D unclear. The CDR3 runs to 15 residues. Germline CDR1 and CDR2: ENHRY and SYGVKD. The V and J ends lost 3 bases and 4 bases respectively, with 15 bases between them. CDR3 protein: CAISDPAGRAYGYTF. For the CDR3, the DNA is TGTGCCATCAGTGACCCTGCGGGGAGGGCCTATGGCTACACCTTC.

The V call is TRBV7-2, the J call TRBJ1-2; D unclear. The V gene's germline CDR1 is SGHTA and CDR2 FQGNSA. The V and J ends lost 1 base and 8 bases respectively, with 11 bases between them. The CDR3 runs 13 residues. The CDR3 DNA is TGTGCCAGCAGCTTAGTCGGGGTTGGGGGCTACACCTTC. Translating it yields CASSLVGVGGYTF.

This clone appeared a few times. V gene TRBV30 combines with J gene TRBJ1-2, with TRBD1 as a possible D gene (6 bases). V lost 0 bases, J lost 8 bases, and 13 bases lay in between. This CDR3 is built from 13 residues. Per the germline V gene, CDR1 is GTSNPN and CDR2 is SVGIG (reference sequence). The CDR3 region has the DNA TGTGCCTGGAGTGTTCTCAGGGGCGCGGGCTACACCTTC. It codes for CAWSVLRGAGYTF.

This clone is medium-sized (0.01 to 0.1%). V gene TRBV19 combines with J gene TRBJ2-1; D remains ambiguous. Germline V gene data show CDR1 as LNHDA and CDR2 as SQIVND (reference sequence). This CDR3 region has 12 residues. Trimming removed 6 bases at V and 3 bases at J, with 6 bases between. The CDR3 here is CASRADYNEQFF. The CDR3 DNA reads TGTGCCAGTAGAGCAGACTACAATGAGCAGTTCTTC.

This clone has more than one count but fewer than ten. This chain uses TRBV29-1 with TRBJ1-3, with TRBD1 identical over 7 bases. This CDR3 is built from 15 residues. Germline lookup yields CDR1 SQVTM and CDR2 ANQGSEA. J lost 2 bases, V lost 4 bases, and 8 bases had no gene match. CDR3 coding DNA: TGCAGCGTTGTAACAGGGGAGAAGGCTGGAAACACCATATATTTT. It translates to CSVVTGEKAGNTIYF.

This chain joins TRBV7-3 and TRBJ2-3; D is undetermined. V shed 4 bases and J shed 6 bases, with 8 bases lying between them. Germline loops: CDR1 SGHTA, CDR2 FQGTGA. The CDR3 is 12 residues long. CDR3 in amino acids: CASSSNTDTQYF. CDR3 bases: TGTGCCAGCAGCTCCAATACGGATACGCAGTATTTT.

V gene TRBV28 combines with J gene TRBJ2-7; 8 nucleotides align to TRBD2. Trimming at V came to 6 bases and at J to 4 bases, leaving 8 bases not matched to a gene. CDR3 length equals 14 residues. CDR1 and CDR2 from the germline V gene are MDHEN and SYDVKM. The DNA of the CDR3 is TGTGCCAGCAGCCCCGGGACTAGTCTATACGAGCAGTACTTC. Amino acids: CASSPGTSLYEQYF.

This clone was observed a few times. CDR3 amino acids: CASSGGQFNEKLFF. The CDR3 coding sequence is TGTGCCAGCAGCGGGGGACAGTTTAATGAAAAACTGTTTTTT. The rearrangement uses TRBV5-4 and TRBJ1-4, with 7 nucleotides matching TRBD1. Per the germline V gene, CDR1 is SGHNT and CDR2 is YYREEE (reference sequence). CDR3 length equals 14 residues. Trimming at V came to 4 bases and at J to 4 bases, leaving 4 bases not matched to a gene.

This clone was detected only a few times. V and J are TRBV9 and TRBJ2-1; 10 bases are shared with TRBD2. Germline V gene data show CDR1 as SGDLS and CDR2 as YYNGEE. This CDR3 region has 16 residues. J lost 7 bases, V lost 0 bases, and 7 bases had no gene match. CDR3 nucleotide sequence: TGTGCCAGCAGCGTAGGGCTAGCGGGAGTGCTGAATGAGCAGTTCTTC. Protein product: CASSVGLAGVLNEQFF.

The chain carries TRBV10-3 and TRBJ2-3; 9 bases fit TRBD1. The V segment lost 0 bases and the J segment 4 bases; nucleotides outside the gene matches: 2. This CDR3 comprises 15 residues. The germline V gene encodes CDR1 ENHRY and CDR2 SYGVKD. CDR3 sequence reads: CAISESTGGADTQYF. The CDR3, as DNA: TGTGCCATCAGTGAGTCGACAGGGGGGGCAGATACGCAGTATTTT.

V gene TRBV30 combines with J gene TRBJ1-5; D is possibly TRBD1 (5 bases). In germline, CDR1 is GTSNPN, CDR2 SVGIG (reference sequence). The CDR3 sequence is 13 residues long. V lost 0 bases to trimming and J lost 7 bases, with 10 bases between them. The CDR3: CAWSVGVAQPQHF. The CDR3 region has the DNA TGTGCCTGGAGTGTGGGGGTGGCCCAGCCCCAGCATTTT.

This clone was observed a handful of times. This sequence joins TRBV18 and TRBJ1-5; D gene uncertain. CDR1 KGHSH and CDR2 LQKENI come from the germline V gene. Trimming took 4 bases from V and 2 from J, leaving 6 bases between them. The CDR3 sequence is 13 residues long. The CDR3, as DNA: TGTGCCAGCTCACAGAGGGGCAATCAGCCCCAGCATTTT. Translation: CASSQRGNQPQHF.

This clone was counted between two and nine times. V usage is TRBV7-2 and J usage is TRBJ2-1, with D possibly TRBD1 on 6 matching bases. The CDR3 spans 14 residues. CDR1 is SGHTA and CDR2 is FQGNSA in the germline V gene. V gave up 3 bases and J gave up 6 bases, with 12 bases separating them. CDR3 sequence: CASSFQRQANEQFF. In DNA form, the CDR3 reads TGTGCCAGCAGCTTCCAGCGACAGGCCAATGAGCAGTTCTTC.

J is TRBJ1-1 and V is TRBV11-2; D is ambiguous. V was pared by 5 bases and J by 4 bases, with 17 bases between. CDR1 and CDR2 (germline): SGHAT, FQNNGV. The CDR3 contains 15 residues. CDR3 nucleotide sequence: TGTGCCAGCAGCCCCCTCGATGGATGGAGCACTGAAGCTTTCTTT. Translation: CASSPLDGWSTEAFF.

J is TRBJ2-5 and V is TRBV5-1; 9 bases agree with TRBD1. J was trimmed by 5 bases and V by 4 bases; bases with no gene match: 9. The CDR3 is made up of 15 amino acids. The germline gives CDR1 SGHRS, CDR2 YFSETQ. The chain's CDR3 is CASSRGQGLRETQYF. The CDR3 DNA reads as TGCGCCAGCAGCCGCGGACAGGGGTTAAGGGAGACCCAGTACTTC.

The chain is built from TRBV7-9 and TRBJ2-5; the D is unclear. Trimming pared 0 bases from V and 2 bases from J, leaving 7 bases between. This CDR3 has 14 residues. Looked up from germline, CDR1 is SEHNR and CDR2 is FQNEAQ (reference sequence). In nucleotides, the CDR3 is TGTGCCAGCAGCTTAGCGATGGCACAAGAGACCCAGTACTTC. Translation gives CASSLAMAQETQYF.

This sequence joins TRBV28 and TRBJ1-2, with 7 bases lining up with TRBD1. Germline CDR1 and CDR2: MDHEN and SYDVKM. The CDR3 runs 15 residues. J was trimmed by 0 bases and V by 4 bases; bases with no gene match: 5. This CDR3 is CASSSRGLANYGYTF. The CDR3 DNA follows: TGTGCCAGCAGTTCCAGGGGGTTAGCTAACTATGGCTACACCTTC.